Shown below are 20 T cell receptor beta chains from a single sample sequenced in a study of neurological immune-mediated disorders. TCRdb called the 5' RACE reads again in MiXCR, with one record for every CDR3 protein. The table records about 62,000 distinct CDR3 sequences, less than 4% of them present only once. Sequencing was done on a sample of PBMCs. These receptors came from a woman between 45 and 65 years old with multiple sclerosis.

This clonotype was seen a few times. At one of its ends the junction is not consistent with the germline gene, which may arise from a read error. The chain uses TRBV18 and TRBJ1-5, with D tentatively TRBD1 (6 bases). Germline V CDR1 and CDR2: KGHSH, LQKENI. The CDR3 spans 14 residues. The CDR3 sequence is CASSPLDSNQPQNF. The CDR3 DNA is TGTGCCAGCTCACCCTTGGACAGCAATCAGCCCCAGAATTTT.

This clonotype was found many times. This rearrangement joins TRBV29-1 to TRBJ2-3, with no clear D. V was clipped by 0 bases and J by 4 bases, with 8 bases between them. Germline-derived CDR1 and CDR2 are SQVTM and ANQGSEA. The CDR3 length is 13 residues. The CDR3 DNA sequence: TGCAGCGTTGAAGATGCTGGACCAGATACGCAGTATTTT. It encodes CSVEDAGPDTQYF.

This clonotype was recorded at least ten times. The CDR3 sequence: CASSAPGPRSEAFF. CDR3 coding DNA: TGTGCCAGCAGTGCCCCCGGGCCGCGTTCAGAAGCTTTCTTT. The chain has TRBV6-6 and TRBJ1-1; no reliable D call. The CDR3 runs 14 residues. Germline V gives CDR1 MNHNY, CDR2 SVGAGI (reference sequence). Trimming pared 5 bases from V and 8 bases from J, leaving 18 bases between.

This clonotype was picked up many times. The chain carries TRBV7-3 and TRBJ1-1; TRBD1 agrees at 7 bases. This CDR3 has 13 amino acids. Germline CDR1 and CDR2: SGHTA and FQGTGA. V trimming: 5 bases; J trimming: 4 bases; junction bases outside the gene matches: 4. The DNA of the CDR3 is TGTGCCAGCAGCCCCGGGACAGTCACTGAAGCTTTCTTT. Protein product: CASSPGTVTEAFF.

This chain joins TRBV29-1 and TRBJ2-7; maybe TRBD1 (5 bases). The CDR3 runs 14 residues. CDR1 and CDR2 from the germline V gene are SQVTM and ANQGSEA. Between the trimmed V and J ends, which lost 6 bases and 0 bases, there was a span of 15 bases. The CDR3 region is CSVKTGVLSYEQYF. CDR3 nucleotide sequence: TGCAGCGTGAAAACAGGAGTCCTCTCCTACGAGCAGTACTTC.

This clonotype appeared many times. The CDR3 spells CASTPGPTRRETQYF. DNA for the CDR3: TGTGCCAGTACCCCGGGTCCCACGCGGAGGGAGACCCAGTACTTC. The chain uses TRBV6-6 and TRBJ2-5, with a possible D match to TRBD2 (5 bases). Germline V gene data show CDR1 as MNHNY and CDR2 as SVGAGI (reference sequence). The germline V and J ends were trimmed by 9 bases and 5 bases, with 22 bases remaining between them. This CDR3 spans 15 amino acids.

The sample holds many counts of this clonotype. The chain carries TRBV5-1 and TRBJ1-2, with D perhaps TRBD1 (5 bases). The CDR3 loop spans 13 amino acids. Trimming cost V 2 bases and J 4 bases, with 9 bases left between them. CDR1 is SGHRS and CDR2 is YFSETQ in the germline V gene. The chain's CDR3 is CASSFLQAYGYTF. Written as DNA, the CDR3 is TGCGCCAGCAGCTTCTTACAGGCCTATGGCTACACCTTC.

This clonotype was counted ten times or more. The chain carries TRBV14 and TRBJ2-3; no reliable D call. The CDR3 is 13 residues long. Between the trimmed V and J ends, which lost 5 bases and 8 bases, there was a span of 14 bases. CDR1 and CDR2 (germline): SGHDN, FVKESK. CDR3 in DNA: TGTGCCAGCAGCTATTGGCCTAGTGGTACGCAGTATTTT. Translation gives CASSYWPSGTQYF.

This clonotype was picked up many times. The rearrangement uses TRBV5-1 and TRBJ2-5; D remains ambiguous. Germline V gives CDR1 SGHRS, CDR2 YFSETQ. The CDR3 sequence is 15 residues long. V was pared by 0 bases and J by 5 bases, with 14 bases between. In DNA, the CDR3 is TGCGCCAGCAGCTTGGGAGGACGGAAGGAGGAGACCCAGTACTTC. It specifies CASSLGGRKEETQYF.

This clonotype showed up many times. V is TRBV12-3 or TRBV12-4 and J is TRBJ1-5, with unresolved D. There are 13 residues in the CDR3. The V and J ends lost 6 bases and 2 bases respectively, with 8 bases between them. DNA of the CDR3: TGTGCCAGCAGCCAACAAGGCAATCAGCCCCAGCATTTT. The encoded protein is CASSQQGNQPQHF.

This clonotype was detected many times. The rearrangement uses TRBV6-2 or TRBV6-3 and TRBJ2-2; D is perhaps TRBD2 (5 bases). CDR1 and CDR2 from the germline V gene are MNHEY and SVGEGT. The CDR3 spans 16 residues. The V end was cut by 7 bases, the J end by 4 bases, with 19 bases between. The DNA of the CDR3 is TGTGCCAGCAACTCGAACCCGGGGTCGGGCACCGGGGAGCTGTTTTTT. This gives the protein CASNSNPGSGTGELFF.

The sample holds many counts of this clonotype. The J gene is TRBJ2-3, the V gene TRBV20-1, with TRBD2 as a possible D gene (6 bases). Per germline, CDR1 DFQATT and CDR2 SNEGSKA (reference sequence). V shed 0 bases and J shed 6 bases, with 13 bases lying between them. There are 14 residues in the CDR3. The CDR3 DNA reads TGCAGTGCTAGAGAAGCGGGCTTCACGGATACGCAGTATTTT. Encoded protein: CSAREAGFTDTQYF.

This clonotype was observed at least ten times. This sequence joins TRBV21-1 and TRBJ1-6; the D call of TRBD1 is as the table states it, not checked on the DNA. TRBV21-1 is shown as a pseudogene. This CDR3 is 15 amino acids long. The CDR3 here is CASSKFWGNNSPLNF. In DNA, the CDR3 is TGTGCCAGCAGCAAATTCTGGGGGAACAATTCACCCCTCAACTTT.

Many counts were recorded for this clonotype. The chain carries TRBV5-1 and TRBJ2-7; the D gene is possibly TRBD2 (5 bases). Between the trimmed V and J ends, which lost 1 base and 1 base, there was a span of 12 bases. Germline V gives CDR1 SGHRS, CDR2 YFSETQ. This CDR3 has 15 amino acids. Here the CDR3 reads CASSLSGSPSYEQYF. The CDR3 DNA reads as TGCGCCAGCAGCTTGTCGGGGAGCCCTTCCTACGAGCAGTACTTC.

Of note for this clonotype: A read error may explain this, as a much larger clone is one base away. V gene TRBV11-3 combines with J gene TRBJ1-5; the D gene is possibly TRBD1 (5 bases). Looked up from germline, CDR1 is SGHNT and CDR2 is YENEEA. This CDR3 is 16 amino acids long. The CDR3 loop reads CASSLGGHTIRQPQNF. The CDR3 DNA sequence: TGTGCCAGCAGCTTAGGAGGACATACAATCCGACAGCCCCAGAATTTT. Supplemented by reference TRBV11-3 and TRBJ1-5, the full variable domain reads EAGVVQSPRYKIIEKKQPVAFWCNPISGHNTLYWYLQNLGQGPELLIRYENEEAVDDSQLPKDRFSAERLKGVDSTLKIQPAELGDSAVYLCASSLGGHTIRQPQNFGDGTRLSIL.

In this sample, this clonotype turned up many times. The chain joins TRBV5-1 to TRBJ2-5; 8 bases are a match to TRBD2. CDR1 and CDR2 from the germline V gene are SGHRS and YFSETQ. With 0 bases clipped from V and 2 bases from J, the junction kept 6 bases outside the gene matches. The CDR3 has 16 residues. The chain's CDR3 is CASSLALAGQQETQYF. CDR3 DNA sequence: TGCGCCAGCAGCTTGGCCTTAGCGGGGCAACAAGAGACCCAGTACTTC.

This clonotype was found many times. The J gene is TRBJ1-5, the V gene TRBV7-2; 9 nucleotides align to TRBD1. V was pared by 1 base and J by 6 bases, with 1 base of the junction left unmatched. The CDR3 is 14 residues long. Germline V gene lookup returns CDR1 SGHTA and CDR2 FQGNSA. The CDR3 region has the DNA TGTGCCAGCAGCTTAGGGACAGGGGCTCAGCCCCAGCATTTT. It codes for CASSLGTGAQPQHF.

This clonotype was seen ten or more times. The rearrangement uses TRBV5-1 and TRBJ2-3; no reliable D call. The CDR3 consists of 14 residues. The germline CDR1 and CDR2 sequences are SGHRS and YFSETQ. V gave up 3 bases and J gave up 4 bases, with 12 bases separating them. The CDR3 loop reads CASSSSGVPDTQYF. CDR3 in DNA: TGCGCCAGCAGCTCATCGGGCGTTCCAGATACGCAGTATTTT.

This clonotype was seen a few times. The chain's CDR3 is CASSQGPGGYGYTF. In nucleotides, the CDR3 is TGTGCCAGCAGCCAAGGTCCAGGCGGCTATGGCTACACCTTC. The chain recombines TRBV3-1 with TRBJ1-2, with D unresolved. The CDR3 loop spans 14 amino acids. Per germline, CDR1 LGHDT and CDR2 YNNKEL (reference sequence). Trimming left V 1 base short and J 4 bases short, with 10 bases between.

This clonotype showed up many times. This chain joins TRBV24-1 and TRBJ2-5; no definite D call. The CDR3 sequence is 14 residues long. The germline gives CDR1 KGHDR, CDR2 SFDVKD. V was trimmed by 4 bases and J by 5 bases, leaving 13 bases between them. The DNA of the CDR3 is TGTGCCACCAGTGAGGGTAGCTCGGTGGAGACCCAGTACTTC. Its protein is CATSEGSSVETQYF.